In its sample, the clone carrying this T cell receptor beta chain was seen once. These data are taken from a study of blood T cell repertoires in COVID-19. In the study overall: Researchers got acute and convalescent COVID-19 samples from the United States, Italy and Spain. The cDNA or gDNA used as material had been derived from T cells, B-cell-depleted T cells, or PBMCs.

Source study methods: Reference gene primer amplification gave nucleated cell count estimates. Clones were sequenced by immunoSEQ multiplex PCR, and TCRdb holds only the in-frame ones, with some missing. That table gives V, J and clone size, and the DNA gave D and trimming. The repertoire has under 200,000 clones, nearly 90% of them found once; the top ten carry under 25%. Germline V gene data show CDR1 as LGHDT and CDR2 as YNNKEL (reference sequence). The CDR3 is made up of 14 amino acids. Trimming left V 4 bases short and J 1 base short, with 9 bases between. The chain joins TRBV3-1 (or the pseudogene TRBV3-2) to TRBJ2-3, with D tentatively TRBD2 (6 bases). The TCR comes from a man aged 60-69 years with active or convalescent COVID-19. Sequencing input: peripheral blood. The CDR3 is CASSPRLGTDTQYF. DNA for the CDR3: TGTGCCAGCAGCCCCAGACTAGGCACAGATACGCAGTATTTT.